One and the same sample provided the 20 T cell receptor beta chains below, sequenced in a study of T cell responses to AZD1222 COVID-19 vaccine. TCRdb's copy holds only in-frame clones and misses some; the assay was immunoSEQ multiplex PCR. The sample data list over 120,000 clones. Sequencing was carried out using peripheral blood. All receptors come from an adult in good health.

The CDR3 region is CASSPVGMNTEAFF. CDR3 nucleotide sequence: TGTGCCAGCTCACCAGTGGGGATGAACACTGAAGCTTTCTTT. The chain uses TRBV18 and TRBJ1-1, with D uncertain. V lost 2 bases and J 0 bases, leaving 7 bases between the germline ends. Germline V gene lookup returns CDR1 KGHSH and CDR2 LQKENI. The CDR3 length is 14 residues.

The rearrangement uses TRBV7-2 and TRBJ2-2; D perhaps matches TRBD2 (7 bases). This CDR3 comprises 14 residues. From germline, CDR1 is SGHTA and CDR2 FQGNSA. With 5 bases removed from V and 6 bases from J, the gap between germline ends came to 13 bases. This chain's CDR3 is CASSREGGAGELFF. The CDR3, as DNA: TGTGCCAGCAGCCGCGAGGGGGGGGCCGGGGAGCTGTTTTTT.

The V call is TRBV28, the J call TRBJ2-2; the match to TRBD1 covers 10 bases. The V and J ends lost 3 bases and 5 bases, in that order; junction bases with no gene match: 9. CDR3 length equals 17 residues. The V gene's germline CDR1 is MDHEN and CDR2 SYDVKM. CDR3 in DNA: TGTGCCAGCAGTTTTCCTCGGACAGGGGGGTTAACCGGGGAGCTGTTTTTT. Translated: CASSFPRTGGLTGELFF. Full variable domain (outside the CDR3, taken from reference TRBV28 and TRBJ2-2): DVKVTQSSRYLVKRTGEKVFLECVQDMDHENMFWYRQDPGLGLRLIYFSYDVKMKEKGDIPEGYSVSREKKERFSLILESASTNQTSMYLCASSFPRTGGLTGELFFGEGSRLTVL.

J is TRBJ1-3 and V is TRBV11-3; no clear D gene. V was cut by 4 bases and J by 0 bases, with 10 bases left in between. The CDR3 length is 15 residues. Germline loops: CDR1 SGHNT, CDR2 YENEEA. The CDR3, as DNA: TGTGCCAGCAGCTCAAAACCGAGCTCTGGAAACACCATATATTTT. Protein product: CASSSKPSSGNTIYF.

For the CDR3, the DNA is TGTGCCAGCTCACCTAGAGGGCAAGCCTACGAGCAGTACTTC. This gives the protein CASSPRGQAYEQYF. The gene calls are TRBV18 and TRBJ2-7; the D gene is possibly TRBD2 (5 bases). V was pared by 3 bases and J by 2 bases, with 11 bases between. Per the germline V gene, CDR1 is KGHSH and CDR2 is LQKENI. This CDR3 has 14 residues.

CDR3 residues: CASSLVAGNVDYGYTF. DNA of the CDR3: TGTGCCAGCAGCTTAGTGGCAGGGAATGTGGACTATGGCTACACCTTC. J is TRBJ1-2 and V is TRBV11-2; D perhaps matches TRBD1 (5 bases). V lost 1 base and J lost 3, with 15 bases in between. The germline gives CDR1 SGHAT, CDR2 FQNNGV. The CDR3 has 16 amino acids.

V usage is TRBV15 and J usage is TRBJ1-2; 7 nucleotides match TRBD1. The germline V gene encodes CDR1 LNHNV and CDR2 YYDKDF (reference sequence). The V and J ends lost 8 bases and 4 bases, in that order; junction bases with no gene match: 13. This CDR3 is 15 amino acids long. CDR3 amino acids: CATRRARQGIYGYTF. DNA of the CDR3: TGTGCCACCCGGCGGGCCCGACAGGGCATCTATGGCTACACCTTC.

The rearrangement links TRBV7-9 to TRBJ1-1, with 10 nucleotides matching TRBD1. This CDR3 spans 14 amino acids. From germline, CDR1 is SEHNR and CDR2 FQNEAQ (reference sequence). The junction had 4 bases not matched to a gene; V was cut back by 5 bases and J by 4 bases. CDR3 coding DNA: TGTGCCAGCAGCGGCGGACAGGGGGTCACTGAAGCTTTCTTT. Translating gives CASSGGQGVTEAFF.

The CDR3 nucleotides are TGCGCCAGCAGCTTGGGGGGTACTAGTCCCAATTCACCCCTCCACTTT. Translating gives CASSLGGTSPNSPLHF. The chain uses TRBV5-1 and TRBJ1-6; unclear D gene. This CDR3 is built from 16 residues. Germline V gene lookup returns CDR1 SGHRS and CDR2 YFSETQ. V gave up 0 bases and J gave up 7 bases, with 14 bases separating them.

This rearrangement joins TRBV12-3 or TRBV12-4 to TRBJ2-3, with no clear D. V lost 3 bases to trimming and J lost 8 bases, with 3 bases between them. The CDR3 length is 10 residues. CDR3 residues: CASSFSTQYF. As DNA, the CDR3 is TGTGCCAGCAGTTTCTCTACGCAGTATTTT.

V gene TRBV5-1 combines with J gene TRBJ2-2; D gene ambiguous. Between the trimmed V and J ends, which lost 0 bases and 4 bases, there was a span of 10 bases. The CDR3 has 15 amino acids. Germline V lookup: CDR1 SGHRS, CDR2 YFSETQ. CDR3 loop: CASSLGSDGTGELFF. CDR3 sequence (DNA): TGCGCCAGCAGCTTGGGGAGCGATGGCACCGGGGAGCTGTTTTTT.

V and J are TRBV19 and TRBJ1-1; no reliable D call. Trimming shortened V by 7 bases and J by 5 bases, and 20 bases separated the two germline ends. In germline, CDR1 is LNHDA, CDR2 SQIVND (reference sequence). CDR3 length equals 15 residues. CDR3 sequence: CASNSDRSRSTEAFF. In DNA, the CDR3 is TGTGCCAGTAATTCGGACCGATCTAGATCGACTGAAGCTTTCTTT. The whole variable domain, filled in from reference TRBV19 and TRBJ1-1, reads DGGITQSPKYLFRKEGQNVTLSCEQNLNHDAMYWYRQDPGQGLRLIYYSQIVNDFQKGDIAEGYSVSREKKESFPLTVTSAQKNPTAFYLCASNSDRSRSTEAFFGQGTRLTVV.

The J gene is TRBJ1-2, the V gene TRBV19; D is unresolved. The CDR3 covers 14 residues. CDR1 LNHDA and CDR2 SQIVND come from the germline V gene (reference sequence). Trimming left V 2 bases short and J 4 bases short, with 11 bases between. CDR3 in DNA: TGTGCCAGTAGTATATGGACTGTCGGCTATGGCTACACCTTC. This translates into CASSIWTVGYGYTF.

The genes are TRBV6-5 and TRBJ1-4; D is unresolved. V lost 5 bases to trimming and J lost 5 bases, with 12 bases between them. CDR1 MNHEY and CDR2 SVGAGI come from the germline V gene. This CDR3 spans 14 amino acids. The CDR3 DNA reads TGTGCCAGCAGTAGGTCGCAGCTAAATGAAAAACTGTTTTTT. Its protein product is CASSRSQLNEKLFF.

The V call is TRBV20-1, the J call TRBJ1-2; tentatively, D is TRBD1 (5 bases). This CDR3 is 14 amino acids long. Germline-derived CDR1 and CDR2 are DFQATT and SNEGSKA (reference sequence). The germline V and J ends were trimmed by 3 bases and 6 bases, with 17 bases remaining between them. CDR3 in amino acids: CSASLLETEDGYTF. CDR3 nucleotides: TGCAGTGCTAGTCTTCTTGAGACAGAGGATGGCTACACCTTC.

V gene TRBV19 combines with J gene TRBJ1-2, with 7 bases aligning to TRBD1. The CDR3 covers 13 residues. Per the germline V gene, CDR1 is LNHDA and CDR2 is SQIVND (reference sequence). Trimming removed 7 bases from V and 6 bases from J; junction bases left unmatched: 8. CDR3 region: CASNLRQGNGYTF. DNA for the CDR3: TGTGCCAGTAACCTACGACAGGGAAATGGCTACACCTTC.

The J gene is TRBJ2-1, the V gene TRBV2; weak D call: TRBD2 (6 bases). Germline CDR1 reads SNHLY; CDR2 reads FYNNEI. The CDR3 contains 13 residues. Trimming removed 7 bases from V and 4 bases from J, with 11 bases in between. CDR3 in amino acids: CASTGGAYNEQFF. In DNA, the CDR3 is TGTGCCAGCACCGGCGGGGCTTACAATGAGCAGTTCTTC.

V gene TRBV2 combines with J gene TRBJ2-3, with 7 nucleotides matching TRBD1. The CDR3 loop spans 13 amino acids. Germline CDR1 is SNHLY and CDR2 is FYNNEI. Losses at the gene ends were 7 bases for V and 5 bases for J; bases not matched to a gene: 6. CDR3 in amino acids: CASKTGSEDTQYF. CDR3 nucleotides: TGTGCCAGCAAGACAGGGTCGGAAGATACGCAGTATTTT. Variable domain in full (rest from reference TRBV2 and TRBJ2-3): EPEVTQTPSHQVTQMGQEVILRCVPISNHLYFYWYRQILGQKVEFLVSFYNNEISEKSEIFDDQFSVERPDGSNFTLKIRSTKLEDSAMYFCASKTGSEDTQYFGPGTRLTVL.

This chain connects TRBV12-3 or TRBV12-4 to TRBJ2-7; D unresolved. There are 12 residues in the CDR3. Deletions cut 5 bases from V and 1 base from J, with 6 bases between. The CDR3, as DNA: TGTGCCAGCAGTCTCACATCCTACGAGCAGTACTTC. Protein: CASSLTSYEQYF.

The chain employs TRBV28 and TRBJ2-3; tentative D call: TRBD1 (6 bases). Trimming left V 11 bases short and J 2 bases short, with 14 bases between. CDR1 is MDHEN, CDR2 SYDVKM, per germline. The CDR3 spans 13 residues. The CDR3, as DNA: TGTGCCTCCAACTCGGGACACACAGATACGCAGTATTTT. It yields the protein CASNSGHTDTQYF.